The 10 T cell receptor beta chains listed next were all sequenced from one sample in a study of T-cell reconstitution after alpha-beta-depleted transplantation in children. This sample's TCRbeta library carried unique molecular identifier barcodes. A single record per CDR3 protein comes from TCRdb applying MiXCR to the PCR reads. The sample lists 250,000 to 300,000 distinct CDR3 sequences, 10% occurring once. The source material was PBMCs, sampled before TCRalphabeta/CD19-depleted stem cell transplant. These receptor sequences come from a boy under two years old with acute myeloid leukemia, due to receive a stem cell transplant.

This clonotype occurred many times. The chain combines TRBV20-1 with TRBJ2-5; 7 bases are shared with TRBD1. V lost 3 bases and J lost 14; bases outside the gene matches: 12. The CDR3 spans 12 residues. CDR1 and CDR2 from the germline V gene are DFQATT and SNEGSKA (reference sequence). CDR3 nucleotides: TGCAGTGCTAGTAGGGGGACAGCATCTAATTACTTC. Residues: CSASRGTASNYF.

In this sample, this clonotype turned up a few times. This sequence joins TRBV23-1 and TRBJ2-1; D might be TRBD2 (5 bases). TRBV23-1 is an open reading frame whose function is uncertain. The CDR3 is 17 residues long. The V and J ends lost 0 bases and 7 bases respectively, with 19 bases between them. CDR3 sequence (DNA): TGCGCCAGCAGTCAATCTCCCATAGGACTCAGGCGAAATGAGCAGTTCTTC. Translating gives CASSQSPIGLRRNEQFF.

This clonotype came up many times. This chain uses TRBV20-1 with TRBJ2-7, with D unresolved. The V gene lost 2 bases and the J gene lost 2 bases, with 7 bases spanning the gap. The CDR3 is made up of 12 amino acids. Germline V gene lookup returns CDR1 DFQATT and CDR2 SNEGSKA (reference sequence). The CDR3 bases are TGCAGTGCTAGATCCCCCACCTACGAGCAGTACTTC. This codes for CSARSPTYEQYF.

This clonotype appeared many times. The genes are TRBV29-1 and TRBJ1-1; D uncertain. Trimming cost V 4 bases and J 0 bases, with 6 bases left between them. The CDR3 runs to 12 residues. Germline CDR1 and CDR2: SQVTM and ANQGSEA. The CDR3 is CSVVQMNTEAFF. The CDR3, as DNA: TGCAGCGTTGTACAGATGAACACTGAAGCTTTCTTT.

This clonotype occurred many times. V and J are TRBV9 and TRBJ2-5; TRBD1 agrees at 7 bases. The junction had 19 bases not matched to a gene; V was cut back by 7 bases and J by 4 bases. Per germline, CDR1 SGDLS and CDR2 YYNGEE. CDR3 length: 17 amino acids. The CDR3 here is CASPPGPDRVLRETQYF. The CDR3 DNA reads TGTGCCAGCCCGCCCGGACCTGACAGGGTCCTCAGAGAGACCCAGTACTTC.

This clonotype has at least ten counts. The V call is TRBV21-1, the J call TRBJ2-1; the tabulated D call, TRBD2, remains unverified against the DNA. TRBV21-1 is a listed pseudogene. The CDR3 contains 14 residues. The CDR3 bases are TGTGCCAGCAGCAAAAAGTTTGGCGGGGATGAGCAGTTCTTC. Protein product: CASSKKFGGDEQFF.

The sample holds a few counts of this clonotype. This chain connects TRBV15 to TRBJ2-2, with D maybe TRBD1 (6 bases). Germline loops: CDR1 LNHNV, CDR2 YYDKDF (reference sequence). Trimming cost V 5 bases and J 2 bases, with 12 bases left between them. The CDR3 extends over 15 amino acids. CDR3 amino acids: CATSSRDTNTGELFF. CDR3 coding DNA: TGTGCCACCAGCTCTCGGGACACAAACACCGGGGAGCTGTTTTTT.

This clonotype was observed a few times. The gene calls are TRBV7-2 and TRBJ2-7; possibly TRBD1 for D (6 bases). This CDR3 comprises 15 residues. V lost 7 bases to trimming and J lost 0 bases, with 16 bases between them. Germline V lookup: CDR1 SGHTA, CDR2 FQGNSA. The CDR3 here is CASTEYRDTSYEQYF. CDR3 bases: TGTGCCAGCACCGAATACCGGGACACCTCCTACGAGCAGTACTTC.

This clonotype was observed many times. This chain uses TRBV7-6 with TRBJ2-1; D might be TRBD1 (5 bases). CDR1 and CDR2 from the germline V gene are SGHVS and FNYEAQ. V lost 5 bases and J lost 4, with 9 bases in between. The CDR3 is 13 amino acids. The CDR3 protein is CASSQNRYNEQFF. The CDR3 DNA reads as TGTGCCAGCAGCCAAAACAGGTACAATGAGCAGTTCTTC. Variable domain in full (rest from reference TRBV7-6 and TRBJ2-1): GAGVSQSPRYKVTKRGQDVALRCDPISGHVSLYWYRQALGQGPEFLTYFNYEAQQDKSGLPNDRFSAERPEGSISTLTIQRTEQRDSAMYRCASSQNRYNEQFFGPGTRLTVL.

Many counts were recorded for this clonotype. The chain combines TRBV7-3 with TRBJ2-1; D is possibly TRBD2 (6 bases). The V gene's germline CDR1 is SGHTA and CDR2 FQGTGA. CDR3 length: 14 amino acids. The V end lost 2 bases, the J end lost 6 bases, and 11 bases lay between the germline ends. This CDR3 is CASSLAGSGNEQFF. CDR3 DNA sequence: TGTGCCAGCAGCTTAGCGGGATCGGGCAATGAGCAGTTCTTC.